A single TCR beta chain is shown here with its context. This specimen belongs to a study of monozygotic twins with cystic fibrosis. Sequencing used immunoSEQ multiplex PCR; TCRdb keeps in-frame clones, though not all of them. The sample consists of fewer than 25,000 clones, approximately 87% of them appearing once. This clonotype originated in a woman aged 25-40 years with cystic fibrosis. The sequenced material came from blood.

CDR3 DNA sequence: TGTGCCAGCAGCCCGAGGACTAGCCAGAGCTCCTACAATGAGCAGTTCTTC. It yields the protein CASSPRTSQSSYNEQFF. The rearrangement links TRBV14 to TRBJ2-1; 8 nucleotides line up with TRBD2. J lost 0 bases, V lost 4 bases, and 8 bases had no gene match. Germline loops: CDR1 SGHDN, CDR2 FVKESK. This CDR3 spans 17 amino acids.